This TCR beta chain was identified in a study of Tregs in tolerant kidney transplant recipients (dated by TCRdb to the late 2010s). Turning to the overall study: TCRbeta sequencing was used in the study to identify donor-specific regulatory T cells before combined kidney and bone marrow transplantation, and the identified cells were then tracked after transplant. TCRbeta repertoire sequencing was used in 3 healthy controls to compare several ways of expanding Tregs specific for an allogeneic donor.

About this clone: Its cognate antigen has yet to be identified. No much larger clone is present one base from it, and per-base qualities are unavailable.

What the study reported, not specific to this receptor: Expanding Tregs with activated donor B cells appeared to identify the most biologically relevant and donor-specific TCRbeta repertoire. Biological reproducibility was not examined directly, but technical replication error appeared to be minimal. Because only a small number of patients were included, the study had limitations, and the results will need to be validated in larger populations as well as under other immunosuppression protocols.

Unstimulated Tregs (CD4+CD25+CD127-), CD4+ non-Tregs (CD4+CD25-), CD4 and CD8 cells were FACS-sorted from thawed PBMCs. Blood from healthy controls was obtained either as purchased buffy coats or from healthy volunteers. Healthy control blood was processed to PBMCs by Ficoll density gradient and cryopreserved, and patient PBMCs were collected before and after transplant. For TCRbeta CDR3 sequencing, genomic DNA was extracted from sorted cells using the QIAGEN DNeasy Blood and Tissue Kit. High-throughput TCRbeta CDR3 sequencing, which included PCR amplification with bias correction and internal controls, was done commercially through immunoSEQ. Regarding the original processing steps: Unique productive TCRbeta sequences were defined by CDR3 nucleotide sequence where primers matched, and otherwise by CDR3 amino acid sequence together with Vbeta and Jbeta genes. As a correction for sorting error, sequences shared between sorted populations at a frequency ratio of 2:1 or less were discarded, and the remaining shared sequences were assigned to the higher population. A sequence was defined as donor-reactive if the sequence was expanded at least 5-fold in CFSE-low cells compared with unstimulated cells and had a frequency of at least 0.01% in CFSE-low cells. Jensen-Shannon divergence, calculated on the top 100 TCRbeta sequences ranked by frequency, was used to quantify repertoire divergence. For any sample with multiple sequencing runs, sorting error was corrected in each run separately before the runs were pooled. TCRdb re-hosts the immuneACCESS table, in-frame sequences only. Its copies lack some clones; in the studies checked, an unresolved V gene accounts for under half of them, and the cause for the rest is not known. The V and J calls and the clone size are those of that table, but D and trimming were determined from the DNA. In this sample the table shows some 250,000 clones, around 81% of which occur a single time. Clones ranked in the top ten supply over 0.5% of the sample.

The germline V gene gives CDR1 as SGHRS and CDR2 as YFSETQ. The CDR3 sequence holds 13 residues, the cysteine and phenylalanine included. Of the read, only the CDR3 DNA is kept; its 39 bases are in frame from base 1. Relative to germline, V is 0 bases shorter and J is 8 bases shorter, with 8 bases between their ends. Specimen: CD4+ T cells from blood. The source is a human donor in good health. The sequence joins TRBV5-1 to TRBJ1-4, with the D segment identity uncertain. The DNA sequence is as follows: TGCGCCAGCAGCTTGGGGATTGGCGAAAAACTGTTTTTT. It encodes CASSLGIGEKLFF.